This paragraph reports one T cell receptor beta chain. This CDR3 has 15 residues. V lost 3 bases to trimming and J lost 5 bases; unmatched junction nucleotides: 9. Germline V gene lookup returns CDR1 MNHEY and CDR2 SMNVEV (reference sequence). This entry belongs to a study of PD-L1 blockade in urothelial cancer. Study in general: It was at 3 weeks (second dose) and 6 weeks after treatment start that blood was analyzed.

Measured with immunoSEQ multiplex PCR; TCRdb has only the in-frame clones, and not every one. The table shows more than 85,000 clones, with roughly nine tenths occurring only once. Sequences were derived from PBMCs, sampled around atezolizumab (anti-PD-L1) treatment. The TCR sequence derives from a woman of 80 years or more with urothelial cancer. This chain uses TRBV27 with TRBJ2-7; 8 positions match TRBD2. The CDR3 coding sequence is TGTGCCAGCAGTTTGGGTGTCCGGGAGGGCCACGAGCAGTACTTC. Translated, it gives CASSLGVREGHEQYF.